Below are 24 T cell receptor beta chains sequenced from a single sample in a study of T cell repertoires in cytomegalovirus infection. Antigens for these TCRs are unknown. TCRdb re-derived calls from the reads in MiXCR, one entry per CDR3 protein. The table includes about 920,000 distinct CDR3 sequences, roughly 30% detected once. The material was cultured CD8+ T cells from PBMCs, obtained from culture after CMV antigen stimulation. The source is a human donor in good health (CMV status not recorded). Some clones in this sample may be carry-over from other donors' samples.

This clonotype was observed a handful of times. The chain carries TRBV2 and TRBJ2-7, with unresolved D. There are 17 residues in the CDR3. Germline V CDR1 and CDR2: SNHLY, FYNNEI. The V gene lost 1 base and the J gene lost 5 bases, with 21 bases spanning the gap. CDR3 amino acids: CASSEGKMDGPFDEQYV. The DNA of the CDR3 is TGTGCCAGCAGTGAAGGCAAAATGGATGGACCCTTCGACGAGCAGTACGTC.

This chain links TRBV20-1 with TRBJ1-5; 7 nucleotides align to TRBD1. The germline gives CDR1 DFQATT, CDR2 SNEGSKA (reference sequence). Trimming at V came to 3 bases and at J to 0 bases, leaving 11 bases not matched to a gene. This CDR3 spans 17 amino acids. CDR3 DNA: TGCAGTGCTAGGGGGGGACAGTCACAATATAGCAATCAGCCCCAGCATTTT. It specifies CSARGGQSQYSNQPQHF.

Note on this clonotype: A read error may account for a junction end that differs from germline. This chain connects TRBV12-3 or TRBV12-4 to TRBJ1-4; D may be TRBD1 (6 bases). The CDR3 spans 14 residues. CDR3 DNA sequence: TGTGTCAGCAGTAGCAGGGGCACTAATGAAAAACTGTTTTTT. This codes for CVSSSRGTNEKLFF.

This clonotype was observed at least ten times. The chain recombines TRBV7-8 with TRBJ2-3; D unresolved. CDR3 size: 17 residues. The V gene's germline CDR1 is SGHVS and CDR2 FQNEAQ. Trimming left V 2 bases short and J 0 bases short, with 15 bases between. The CDR3 bases are TGTGCCAGCAGCTTATTTATCACTTTCTCTAGCACAGATACGCAGTATTTT. Its translation: CASSLFITFSSTDTQYF.

The chain couples TRBV10-3 to TRBJ1-3; D not certain. The CDR3 runs 13 residues. Germline V lookup: CDR1 ENHRY, CDR2 SYGVKD. This CDR3 is CAAEELSGNTIYF. The CDR3 coding sequence is TGTGCTGCGGAGGAGCTCTCTGGAAACACCATATATTTT.

The chain carries TRBV7-9 and TRBJ2-1; a weak D match, TRBD2 (5 bases). V was trimmed by 5 bases and J by 4 bases, leaving 21 bases between them. Germline loops: CDR1 SEHNR, CDR2 FQNEAQ (reference sequence). CDR3 length: 17 amino acids. The CDR3: CASSEDRTFFRYNEQFF. CDR3 DNA: TGTGCCAGCAGCGAAGACCGGACTTTCTTTAGGTACAATGAGCAGTTCTTC.

Many counts were recorded for this clonotype. This chain uses TRBV6-5 with TRBJ2-1, with 9 bases that match TRBD2. V was pared by 1 base and J by 6 bases, with 1 base of the junction left unmatched. Germline CDR1 MNHEY, CDR2 SVGAGI. This CDR3 has 14 amino acids. CDR3 DNA sequence: TGTGCCAGCAGTTACTTTAGCGGGGGCAATGAGCAGTTCTTC. This translates into CASSYFSGGNEQFF.

This clonotype was counted ten times or more. CDR3 loop: CASSQLADLYNEQFF. Written as DNA, the CDR3 is TGTGCCAGCAGCCAACTAGCGGACCTATACAATGAGCAGTTCTTC. V usage is TRBV6-2 or TRBV6-3 and J usage is TRBJ2-1; 8 bases are shared with TRBD2. With V trimmed by 6 bases and J by 4 bases, 8 bases remained unmatched. This CDR3 is 15 amino acids long. In germline, CDR1 is MNHEY, CDR2 SVGEGT.

This chain uses TRBV27 with TRBJ2-5; tentatively, D is TRBD1 or TRBD2 (7 bases each). The germline gives CDR1 MNHEY, CDR2 SMNVEV (reference sequence). CDR3 length equals 14 residues. V lost 5 bases and J 4 bases, leaving 14 bases between the germline ends. CDR3 DNA: TGTGCCAGCAGTCGGCGGGGGACAGTAGAGACCCAGTACTTC. Protein product: CASSRRGTVETQYF.

The J gene is TRBJ2-1, the V gene TRBV7-6; no clear D gene. CDR3 size: 16 residues. CDR1 and CDR2 (germline): SGHVS, FNYEAQ. Trimming removed 5 bases from V and 3 bases from J, with 17 bases in between. This chain's CDR3 is CASSPPGLEIYNEQFF. DNA of the CDR3: TGTGCCAGCAGCCCACCCGGGCTAGAGATCTACAATGAGCAGTTCTTC.

This clonotype came up a few times. Sequence at one end of the junction differs from germline and may be a read error. This chain links TRBV7-3 with TRBJ1-2; 7 bases line up with TRBD1. The CDR3 extends over 17 amino acids. Per germline, CDR1 SGHTA and CDR2 FQGTGA. This CDR3 reads CASSLNAAEGARGGYTF. The CDR3 DNA is TGTGCCAGCAGCTTAAATGCCGCGGAGGGGGCAAGAGGAGGCTACACTTTC.

This clonotype has more than one count but fewer than ten. At one end, the junction sequence differs from germline, possibly due to a read error. DNA of the CDR3: TGTGCTAGCAGCTTAAAACTAGCGGGGGCCTACAATGAGCAGTTCTTC. Translating gives CASSLKLAGAYNEQFF. The rearrangement joins TRBV7-7 to TRBJ2-1; 11 bases are shared with TRBD2. This CDR3 is built from 16 residues. Germline V lookup: CDR1 SSHAT, CDR2 FNYEAQ (reference sequence). The full variable domain, in which reference TRBV7-7 and TRBJ2-1 provide the parts outside the CDR3, is GAGVSQSPRYKVTKRGQDVTLRCDPISSHATLYWYQQALGQGPEFLTYFNYEAQPDKSGLPSDRFSAERPEGSISTLTIQRTEQRDSAMYRCASSLKLAGAYNEQFFGPGTRLTVL.

This clonotype has ten or more counts. The chain carries TRBV7-2 and TRBJ2-1, with 10 bases fitting TRBD2. The CDR3 contains 16 residues. Per germline, CDR1 SGHTA and CDR2 FQGNSA. V was pared by 5 bases and J by 0 bases, with 4 bases of the junction left unmatched. CDR3 coding DNA: TGTGCCAGCAGCACTAGCGGGGTGAGCTCCTACAATGAGCAGTTCTTC. Translation: CASSTSGVSSYNEQFF.

This clonotype has only a few counts. The chain employs TRBV7-2 and TRBJ2-1; D gene ambiguous. CDR1 is SGHTA and CDR2 is FQGNSA in the germline V gene. V was pared by 5 bases and J by 7 bases, with 12 bases between. The CDR3 is 13 residues long. The CDR3 spells CASSPWPGNEQFF. The CDR3 bases are TGTGCCAGCAGCCCCTGGCCCGGTAATGAGCAGTTCTTC.

This clonotype was counted many times. The J gene is TRBJ1-5, the V gene TRBV19; TRBD1 is a possible D gene (5 bases). There are 15 residues in the CDR3. Germline lookup yields CDR1 LNHDA and CDR2 SQIVND (reference sequence). The germline V and J ends were trimmed by 3 bases and 0 bases, with 9 bases remaining between them. The CDR3 here is CASSIRGDSNQPQHF. In DNA form, the CDR3 reads TGTGCCAGTAGTATCCGAGGGGATAGCAATCAGCCCCAGCATTTT.

This clonotype was picked up many times. V is TRBV6-6 and J is TRBJ2-3; 7 bases are a match to TRBD2. The CDR3 spans 13 residues. The trim removed 8 bases at V and 0 bases at J, leaving 2 bases unmatched. Germline CDR1 is MNHNY and CDR2 is SVGAGI (reference sequence). This chain's CDR3 is CASGGGSTDTQYF. The CDR3 DNA is TGTGCCAGCGGGGGGGGGAGCACAGATACGCAGTATTTT.

The rearrangement uses TRBV7-4 and TRBJ2-2, with D possibly TRBD1 on 6 matching bases. Looked up from germline, CDR1 is SGHVT and CDR2 is SQSDAQ. The CDR3 consists of 15 residues. The V end was cut by 4 bases, the J end by 5 bases, with 14 bases between. CDR3 sequence (DNA): TGTGCCAGCAGCTCAATGACTACAGGGACCGGGGAGCTGTTTTTT. It translates to CASSSMTTGTGELFF. Together with reference TRBV7-4 and TRBJ2-2, the CDR3 gives the full variable domain: GAGVSQSPRYKVAKRGRDVALRCDSISGHVTLYWYRQTLGQGSEVLTYSQSDAQRDKSGRPSGRFSAERPERSVSTLKIQRTEQGDSAVYLCASSSMTTGTGELFFGEGSRLTVL.

This chain joins TRBV4-1 and TRBJ2-7, with D perhaps matching TRBD1 (6 bases). CDR3 size: 13 residues. Germline assignment: CDR1 MGHRA and CDR2 YSYEKL. The CDR3 bases are TGCGCCAACAGCCCCGGTGGGGGCTATGAGCAGTACGTC. It encodes CANSPGGGYEQYV.

V gene TRBV10-3 combines with J gene TRBJ1-2; D gene uncertain. The CDR3 covers 12 residues. Trimming removed 0 bases from V and 5 bases from J, with 4 bases in between. Germline CDR1 ENHRY, CDR2 SYGVKD. Written as DNA, the CDR3 is TGTGCCATCAGTGAGTCCGATTATGGCTACACCTTC. Its translation: CAISESDYGYTF.

This clonotype was recorded at least ten times. This chain links TRBV7-8 with TRBJ2-1; the match to TRBD1 covers 8 bases. CDR1 is SGHVS, CDR2 FQNEAQ, per germline. CDR3 length: 16 residues. V lost 1 base, J lost 4 bases, and 6 bases stayed unmatched. This CDR3 is CASSLVRDRTYNEQFF. The CDR3 coding sequence is TGTGCCAGCAGCTTAGTAAGGGACAGGACATACAATGAGCAGTTCTTC.

This clonotype was seen a handful of times. The chain links TRBV20-1 to TRBJ2-3, with D uncertain. Trimming took 6 bases from V and 0 from J, leaving 16 bases between them. In germline, CDR1 is DFQATT, CDR2 SNEGSKA (reference sequence). The CDR3 is 15 residues long. CDR3 loop: CSAVGTPSSTDTQYF. The CDR3 nucleotides are TGCAGTGCAGTGGGTACACCTTCTAGCACAGATACGCAGTATTTT.

As DNA, the CDR3 is TGTGCCAGCAGCGAACGGGGGTCCAGCACAGATACGCAGTATTTT. Protein sequence: CASSERGSSTDTQYF. The chain recombines TRBV7-9 with TRBJ2-3, with D perhaps matching TRBD2 (6 bases). This CDR3 spans 15 amino acids. Looked up from germline, CDR1 is SEHNR and CDR2 is FQNEAQ (reference sequence). The V end lost 5 bases, the J end lost 0 bases, and 12 bases lay between the germline ends.

V gene TRBV4-1 combines with J gene TRBJ1-2; D is uncertain. CDR1 MGHRA and CDR2 YSYEKL come from the germline V gene. Trimming took 0 bases from V and 1 from J, leaving 6 bases between them. This CDR3 is 14 amino acids long. In DNA form, the CDR3 reads TGCGCCAGCAGCCAAGAGGCGGATAACTATGGCTACACCTTC. Its protein is CASSQEADNYGYTF.

This rearrangement joins TRBV5-6 to TRBJ2-4; a possible D gene is TRBD1 (5 bases). There are 14 residues in the CDR3. Between the trimmed V and J ends, which lost 2 bases and 3 bases, there was a span of 9 bases. The germline CDR1 and CDR2 sequences are SGHDT and YYEEEE. The CDR3 nucleotides are TGTGCCAGCAGCTTAACAGGCGACAAAAACATTCAGTACTTC. Residues: CASSLTGDKNIQYF.